One TCR beta chain is described in this entry. The CDR3 loop spans 14 amino acids. The V and J ends lost 5 bases and 5 bases, in that order; junction bases with no gene match: 1. From germline, CDR1 is LGHDT and CDR2 YNNKEL (reference sequence). These data come from a study of blood T cell repertoires in COVID-19. About the research overall: There were acute and convalescent COVID-19 samples, and they came from the United States, Italy and Spain.

In the authors' workflow: Nucleated cell number was recorded as an estimate derived from reference gene primer amplification. The data were produced by immunoSEQ multiplex PCR, yet TCRdb's version contains in-frame clones alone and is incomplete. V, J and clone size were drawn from that table, and D and trimming were deduced from the DNA. The table lists 430,000 or so clones, 70% to 90% of them singletons. Seattle enrolled patients during active infection and tracked them longitudinally. The chain combines TRBV3-1 (or the pseudogene TRBV3-2) with TRBJ1-5; 12 positions match TRBD1. The clonotype comes from a man between 18 and 35 years old with COVID-19, enrolled during active disease. The sequenced sample consisted of peripheral blood. The CDR3 bases are TGTGCCAGCAGCGGGACAGGGGGCGATCAGCCCCAGCATTTT. Amino acids: CASSGTGGDQPQHF.